A single sample is the source of the 24 T cell receptor beta chains below, sequenced in a study of cytomegalovirus exposure and HLA in healthy donors. PCR employed 60 Vbeta and 13 Jbeta primers. Assay: immunoSEQ multiplex PCR; the TCRdb copy retains only in-frame clones and omits some. This sample has about 120,000 clones; roughly 9% occur once, and the top ten carry less than 4%. Sequencing used PBMCs. These receptors came from a young man in good health and CMV-seronegative.

This clone was counted between two and nine times. V usage is TRBV6-5 and J usage is TRBJ1-5, with a tentative D call TRBD1 (6 bases). Per the germline V gene, CDR1 is MNHEY and CDR2 is SVGAGI. Trimming stripped 4 bases from V and 6 bases from J, with 16 bases between. This CDR3 contains 15 residues. CDR3 DNA sequence: TGTGCCAGCAGTTCAAAAGGGGGTTTTCGTCAGCCCCAGCATTTT. Protein: CASSSKGGFRQPQHF.

This clone was seen a few times. This rearrangement joins TRBV5-4 to TRBJ2-1; 12 bases match TRBD2. J was trimmed by 2 bases and V by 4 bases; bases with no gene match: 10. The CDR3 has 18 amino acids. Germline loops: CDR1 SGHNT, CDR2 YYREEE (reference sequence). DNA for the CDR3: TGTGCCAGCAGCCTGACTAGCGGGAGCCTAGTAACCTACAATGAGCAGTTCTTC. Its translation is CASSLTSGSLVTYNEQFF.

V gene TRBV7-9 combines with J gene TRBJ2-7, with 10 bases identical to TRBD2. The CDR3 contains 17 residues. Germline V gives CDR1 SEHNR, CDR2 FQNEAQ (reference sequence). Losses at the gene ends were 1 base for V and 6 bases for J; bases not matched to a gene: 12. This chain's CDR3 is CASSLGSGLAADLEQYF. CDR3 coding DNA: TGTGCCAGCAGCTTAGGTTCCGGACTAGCGGCGGACCTCGAGCAGTACTTC. The variable domain in full, completed from reference TRBV7-9 and TRBJ2-7, reads DTGVSQNPRHKITKRGQNVTFRCDPISEHNRLYWYRQTLGQGPEFLTYFQNEAQLEKSRLLSDRFSAERPKGSFSTLEIQRTEQGDSAMYLCASSLGSGLAADLEQYFGPGTRLTVT.

The chain has TRBV7-2 and TRBJ1-1; the D gene is possibly TRBD1 (5 bases). With 5 bases removed from V and 5 bases from J, the gap between germline ends came to 21 bases. CDR3 length: 16 amino acids. The germline CDR1 and CDR2 sequences are SGHTA and FQGNSA. In DNA form, the CDR3 reads TGTGCCAGCAGCCGGGGGGTTGGAAGGGCCGATACTGAAGCTTTCTTT. Translating it yields CASSRGVGRADTEAFF.

The rearrangement uses TRBV15 and TRBJ1-1; D perhaps matches TRBD1 (5 bases). Germline CDR1 reads LNHNV; CDR2 reads YYDKDF (reference sequence). The CDR3 has 16 residues. Trimming shortened V by 1 base and J by 1 base, and 13 bases separated the two germline ends. In nucleotides, the CDR3 is TGTGCCACCAGCAGAGGATGGGCAGGGCCGAACACTGAAGCTTTCTTT. Protein: CATSRGWAGPNTEAFF. Complete variable domain (other parts from reference TRBV15 and TRBJ1-1): DAMVIQNPRYQVTQFGKPVTLSCSQTLNHNVMYWYQQKSSQAPKLLFHYYDKDFNNEADTPDNFQSRRPNTSFCFLDIRSPGLGDTAMYLCATSRGWAGPNTEAFFGQGTRLTVV.

This clone was recorded a few times. This chain uses TRBV7-2 with TRBJ1-1; possible D gene TRBD1, 5 bases. CDR3 length: 12 amino acids. CDR1 SGHTA and CDR2 FQGNSA come from the germline V gene. Deletions cut 10 bases from V and 4 bases from J, with 13 bases between. The DNA of the CDR3 is TGTGCCACGCGAAGGGGAATCACTGAAGCTTTCTTT. Translated, it gives CATRRGITEAFF. Using reference TRBV7-2 and TRBJ1-1 for the parts outside the CDR3, the full variable domain is GAGVSQSPSNKVTEKGKDVELRCDPISGHTALYWYRQSLGQGLEFLIYFQGNSAPDKSGLPSDRFSAERTGGSVSTLTIQRTQQEDSAVYLCATRRGITEAFFGQGTRLTVV.

This clone has just a few counts. The rearrangement links TRBV2 to TRBJ1-5; perhaps TRBD1 as D (6 bases). This CDR3 is 15 amino acids long. From germline, CDR1 is SNHLY and CDR2 FYNNEI. V was trimmed by 3 bases and J by 6 bases, leaving 15 bases between them. Here the CDR3 reads CASSDTGIVGQPQHF. The CDR3 nucleotides read TGTGCCAGCAGTGATACAGGGATAGTAGGTCAGCCCCAGCATTTT. Based on the CDR3 plus reference TRBV2 and TRBJ1-5, the full variable domain is EPEVTQTPSHQVTQMGQEVILRCVPISNHLYFYWYRQILGQKVEFLVSFYNNEISEKSEIFDDQFSVERPDGSNFTLKIRSTKLEDSAMYFCASSDTGIVGQPQHFGDGTRLSIL.

In regard to this clone: The junction does not match germline at one end; this may be a read error. The genes are TRBV6-6 and TRBJ1-1; 9 bases line up with TRBD1. This CDR3 region has 16 residues. Germline-derived CDR1 and CDR2 are MNHNY and SVGAGI (reference sequence). CDR3 bases: TGTGCCGGCAGTTATTTTTCCGACAGGGGGGATTCTGAAGCTTTCTTT. Translating it yields CAGSYFSDRGDSEAFF.

V is TRBV7-2 and J is TRBJ1-4; D is unresolved. Germline V gives CDR1 SGHTA, CDR2 FQGNSA. Trimming cost V 3 bases and J 7 bases, with 15 bases left between them. The CDR3 has 15 residues. The DNA for the CDR3 is TGTGCCAGCAGCTTGGCCCCGGGGAGAGGTGAAAAACTGTTTTTT. Amino acids: CASSLAPGRGEKLFF.

This clone came up a few times. V is TRBV6-1 and J is TRBJ1-1, with 7 bases aligning to TRBD1. The V segment lost 5 bases and the J segment 0 bases; nucleotides outside the gene matches: 3. CDR3 length: 14 amino acids. Germline V gene sequence: CDR1 MNHNS, CDR2 SASEGT. CDR3 amino acids: CASSKDRVNTEAFF. The CDR3 DNA is TGTGCCAGCAGTAAAGACAGGGTGAACACTGAAGCTTTCTTT.

The rearrangement joins TRBV29-1 to TRBJ1-5, with 10 bases lining up with TRBD1. With 4 bases clipped from V and 7 bases from J, the junction kept 4 bases outside the gene matches. CDR3 length equals 13 residues. CDR1 and CDR2 from the germline V gene are SQVTM and ANQGSEA. CDR3 protein: CSVGQGAGQPQHF. As DNA, the CDR3 is TGCAGCGTTGGACAGGGGGCAGGACAGCCCCAGCATTTT.

There are a few counts of this clone. The rearrangement joins TRBV25-1 to TRBJ2-2, with D possibly being TRBD2 (7 bases). This CDR3 contains 15 residues. CDR1 MGHDK and CDR2 SYGVNS come from the germline V gene. The V end was cut by 6 bases, the J end by 7 bases, with 18 bases between. CDR3 region: CASSPPKGGSGELFF. CDR3 coding DNA: TGTGCCAGCAGCCCCCCGAAGGGGGGGAGCGGGGAGCTGTTTTTT.

This clone turned up a few times. The CDR3, as DNA: TGTGCCAGCAGCTTGCCCCCGGGACAGGGCCAAGAGACCCAGTACTTC. This translates into CASSLPPGQGQETQYF. This chain joins TRBV5-4 and TRBJ2-5; 9 positions agree with TRBD1. Looked up from germline, CDR1 is SGHNT and CDR2 is YYREEE (reference sequence). With V trimmed by 1 base and J by 1 base, 5 bases remained unmatched. The CDR3 extends over 16 amino acids. The variable domain in full, completed from reference TRBV5-4 and TRBJ2-5, reads ETGVTQSPTHLIKTRGQQVTLRCSSQSGHNTVSWYQQALGQGPQFIFQYYREEENGRGNFPPRFSGLQFPNYSSELNVNALELDDSALYLCASSLPPGQGQETQYFGPGTRLLVL.

This chain connects TRBV19 to TRBJ2-7; perhaps TRBD2 as D (6 bases). This CDR3 comprises 15 residues. Germline CDR1 reads LNHDA; CDR2 reads SQIVND (reference sequence). The V end was cut by 6 bases, the J end by 2 bases, with 17 bases between. The CDR3 here is CASSPPAGNPYEQYF. The CDR3 region has the DNA TGTGCCAGTAGCCCACCCGCGGGGAACCCCTACGAGCAGTACTTC. The variable domain in full, with the rest retrieved from reference TRBV19 and TRBJ2-7, is DGGITQSPKYLFRKEGQNVTLSCEQNLNHDAMYWYRQDPGQGLRLIYYSQIVNDFQKGDIAEGYSVSREKKESFPLTVTSAQKNPTAFYLCASSPPAGNPYEQYFGPGTRLTVT.

This clone was seen only a few times. The chain carries TRBV2 and TRBJ2-7, with D unclear. The V gene lost 4 bases and the J gene lost 5 bases, with 3 bases spanning the gap. CDR1 and CDR2 (germline): SNHLY, FYNNEI. The CDR3 runs 10 residues. The CDR3 DNA follows: TGTGCCAGCAGTGCAAACGAGCAGTACTTC. This translates into CASSANEQYF. Full variable domain (outside the CDR3, taken from reference TRBV2 and TRBJ2-7): EPEVTQTPSHQVTQMGQEVILRCVPISNHLYFYWYRQILGQKVEFLVSFYNNEISEKSEIFDDQFSVERPDGSNFTLKIRSTKLEDSAMYFCASSANEQYFGPGTRLTVT.

This clone was observed a handful of times. The CDR3 reads CASSLGPGQSRHF. CDR3 bases: TGTGCCAGCAGCTTAGGTCCGGGACAGTCCCGGCATTTT. The V gene is TRBV11-2, the J gene TRBJ1-5; 7 nucleotides line up with TRBD1. The CDR3 has 13 residues. Trimming removed 1 base from V and 15 bases from J; junction bases left unmatched: 9. Germline V gene sequence: CDR1 SGHAT, CDR2 FQNNGV.

The V and J genes are TRBV19 and TRBJ2-1; 7 nucleotides align to TRBD1. Trimming at V came to 2 bases and at J to 4 bases, leaving 5 bases not matched to a gene. The V gene's germline CDR1 is LNHDA and CDR2 SQIVND (reference sequence). This CDR3 has 15 amino acids. The CDR3 DNA reads as TGTGCCAGTAGTATATATGGGGACAGTTACAATGAGCAGTTCTTC. Protein product: CASSIYGDSYNEQFF.

The chain is built from TRBV6-5 and TRBJ2-1, with 11 bases identical to TRBD2. V lost 6 bases, J lost 7 bases, and 8 bases stayed unmatched. This CDR3 region has 15 residues. Germline assignment: CDR1 MNHEY and CDR2 SVGAGI. The CDR3 DNA sequence: TGTGCCAGCAGCCGAACTAGCGGGAGTACGAATGAGCAGTTCTTC. Its translation is CASSRTSGSTNEQFF.

This clone was counted only a few times. This chain joins TRBV7-9 and TRBJ2-7, with D perhaps TRBD2 (6 bases). CDR1 and CDR2 (germline): SEHNR, FQNEAQ (reference sequence). V lost 7 bases, J lost 2 bases, and 21 bases lay in between. CDR3 size: 16 residues. The CDR3 is CASTSFRDSSTYEQYF. CDR3 in DNA: TGTGCCAGCACCTCTTTCCGGGACTCCTCTACCTACGAGCAGTACTTC.

This clone occurred a few times. This chain connects TRBV29-1 to TRBJ2-5; a weak D match, TRBD1 (6 bases). The CDR3 consists of 14 residues. The V end lost 7 bases, the J end lost 1 base, and 16 bases lay between the germline ends. Germline V gene data show CDR1 as SQVTM and CDR2 as ANQGSEA. The CDR3 bases are TGCAGCGCAGAACCAACAGGGATCCAAGAGACCCAGTACTTC. This translates into CSAEPTGIQETQYF.

This clone has only a few counts. This chain links TRBV4-1 with TRBJ2-7; D ambiguous. Looked up from germline, CDR1 is MGHRA and CDR2 is YSYEKL. The CDR3 is made up of 15 amino acids. V lost 0 bases and J lost 4, with 13 bases in between. Here the CDR3 DNA reads TGCGCCAGCAGCCAAGATCGCGTCCCCAGGTACGAGCAGTACTTC. It codes for CASSQDRVPRYEQYF.

This clone was counted only a few times. The chain uses TRBV7-3 and TRBJ2-5, with TRBD2 as a possible D gene (5 bases). CDR1 is SGHTA, CDR2 FQGTGA, per germline. The CDR3 totals 15 residues. The V and J ends lost 1 base and 5 bases respectively, with 14 bases between them. The CDR3 loop is CASSLRARGGETQYF. As DNA, the CDR3 is TGTGCCAGCAGCTTAAGAGCTAGAGGAGGCGAGACCCAGTACTTC.

This clone showed up just a few times. The chain employs TRBV27 and TRBJ1-2; tentative D call: TRBD1 (6 bases). Per the germline V gene, CDR1 is MNHEY and CDR2 is SMNVEV (reference sequence). Trimming pared 6 bases from V and 4 bases from J, leaving 18 bases between. CDR3 length equals 15 residues. The CDR3 sequence is CASSPMRGFLYGYTF. Here the CDR3 DNA reads TGTGCCAGCAGCCCGATGAGGGGGTTCCTCTATGGCTACACCTTC.

This clone was detected only a few times. The chain employs TRBV9 and TRBJ2-6; D gene unclear. The V end was cut by 0 bases, the J end by 1 base, with 14 bases between. The CDR3 covers 18 residues. Per germline, CDR1 SGDLS and CDR2 YYNGEE. CDR3 protein: CASSVDPPGFSGANVLTF. The CDR3 coding sequence is TGTGCCAGCAGCGTAGATCCGCCAGGTTTTTCTGGGGCCAACGTCCTGACTTTC.